A single sample gave rise to the 10 T cell receptor beta chains below, sequenced in a study of CD8 T cells in Susac syndrome. Random hexamers were used to reverse transcribe roughly 0.5 to 1 ug of RNA. TCRdb processed the immunoSEQ multiplex PCR reads anew with MiXCR; each CDR3 protein has one entry. The sample contains about 430,000 distinct CDR3 sequences, approximately 89% of which appear only once. Sequencing was done on a sample of CD8+ T cells from PBMCs. Source of these receptors: a human donor with multiple sclerosis.

In regard to this clonotype: Possible read error: a much larger clone is one base away. CDR3 region: CASSFANTEAFF. DNA for the CDR3: TGTGCCAGCAGCTTTGCGAACACTGAAGCTTTCTTT. The V gene is TRBV5-6, the J gene TRBJ1-1; D remains ambiguous. Trimming cost V 2 bases and J 1 base, with 3 bases left between them. Germline values: CDR1 SGHDT, CDR2 YYEEEE. This CDR3 has 12 residues.

The chain combines TRBV28 with TRBJ2-3; a weak D match, TRBD1 (6 bases). Germline V lookup: CDR1 MDHEN, CDR2 SYDVKM. The CDR3 is made up of 17 amino acids. V lost 4 bases, J lost 0 bases, and 17 bases lay in between. CDR3 loop: CASSYNRVLESTDTQYF. For the CDR3, the DNA is TGTGCCAGCAGTTACAACAGGGTACTAGAGAGCACAGATACGCAGTATTTT.

The chain carries TRBV9 and TRBJ1-1; TRBD1 agrees at 7 bases. V dropped 0 bases and J dropped 1; count of bases not matched to a gene: 12. Germline V gene lookup returns CDR1 SGDLS and CDR2 YYNGEE. The CDR3 runs to 18 residues. Here the CDR3 DNA reads TGTGCCAGCAGCGTAGAGGAAGGGGGCGCTGGGTGGAACACTGAAGCTTTCTTT. It specifies CASSVEEGGAGWNTEAFF.

CDR3 sequence: CASSEWDGNEAFF. The CDR3 bases are TGTGCCAGCAGTGAATGGGACGGAAATGAAGCTTTCTTT. J is TRBJ1-1 and V is TRBV6-1; D may be TRBD1 (5 bases). This CDR3 region has 13 residues. Trimming removed 2 bases at V and 7 bases at J, with 11 bases between. Germline assignment: CDR1 MNHNS and CDR2 SASEGT.

This clonotype was observed once. The chain links TRBV27 to TRBJ2-7, with 14 nucleotides matching TRBD2. CDR1 is MNHEY and CDR2 is SMNVEV in the germline V gene (reference sequence). V lost 1 base and J lost 5; bases outside the gene matches: 7. CDR3 length equals 17 residues. This CDR3 is CASSLLEGTSGSHEQYF. The CDR3 DNA reads TGTGCCAGCAGTTTATTGGAGGGGACTAGCGGGAGCCACGAGCAGTACTTC.

V and J are TRBV25-1 and TRBJ1-4; 7 positions match TRBD1. The V segment lost 10 bases and the J segment 8 bases; nucleotides outside the gene matches: 10. The germline V gene has CDR1 MGHDK and CDR2 SYGVNS. The CDR3 sequence is 13 residues long. Here the CDR3 DNA reads TGTGCCACTGGGTTAGGGACAGCCGAAAAACTGTTTTTT. Encoded protein: CATGLGTAEKLFF.

The rearrangement uses TRBV7-6 and TRBJ2-5; a weak D match, TRBD2 (6 bases). Germline V gene data show CDR1 as SGHVS and CDR2 as FNYEAQ. The CDR3 has 16 residues. Deletions cut 5 bases from V and 1 base from J, with 17 bases between. CDR3 residues: CASSPAGGPLQETQYF. For the CDR3, the DNA is TGTGCCAGCAGCCCGGCTGGAGGGCCCCTCCAAGAGACCCAGTACTTC.

The chain links TRBV27 to TRBJ1-1; TRBD1 matches at 8 bases. V gave up 4 bases and J gave up 3 bases; unmatched junction bases: 4. Germline V gene lookup returns CDR1 MNHEY and CDR2 SMNVEV (reference sequence). The CDR3 has 14 residues. Written as DNA, the CDR3 is TGTGCCAGCAGTTCAGGGGGCCCAGACACTGAAGCTTTCTTT. This codes for CASSSGGPDTEAFF.

A single count supports this clonotype. The chain carries TRBV2 and TRBJ2-1; D uncertain. The CDR3 runs to 10 residues. Germline CDR1 and CDR2: SNHLY and FYNNEI. Trimming took off 7 bases at V and 10 bases at J, with 8 bases between the two ends. The DNA for the CDR3 is TGTGCCAGCAACCCCGACGAGCAGTTCTTC. It encodes CASNPDEQFF.

This clonotype was observed once. The chain carries TRBV5-6 and TRBJ2-4; D ambiguous. Trimming removed 4 bases from V and 1 base from J, with 15 bases in between. The CDR3 is 16 amino acids. Germline V gene sequence: CDR1 SGHDT, CDR2 YYEEEE. The CDR3: CASSHTKGLAKNIQYF. The CDR3 DNA reads as TGTGCCAGCAGCCACACCAAGGGCTTGGCCAAAAACATTCAGTACTTC.